Listed here are 10 T cell receptor beta chains from one sample, sequenced in a study of Ad26.COV2.S vaccination and SARS-CoV-2 variants. This table comes from immunoSEQ multiplex PCR, and its TCRdb copy is limited to in-frame clones, with some not included. The sample carries hundreds of thousands of clones, 75% to 90% recorded once. Treatment specified: around 19 received Ad26.COV2.S at low or high dose, single or two shots; 5 received placebo; per-sample allocation not given. Day 63 after the first vaccine or placebo injection was the time point for sampling. Sequencing was performed on peripheral blood, taken in a trial of Ad26.COV2.S vaccine versus placebo. The receptors derive from a person between 18 and 59 years old who received the Ad26.COV2.S COVID-19 vaccine or a placebo.

The rearrangement uses TRBV24-1 and TRBJ2-7, with TRBD2 matching 14 bases. The trim removed 3 bases at V and 5 bases at J, leaving 2 bases unmatched. The germline V gene has CDR1 KGHDR and CDR2 SFDVKD. The CDR3 extends over 15 amino acids. The CDR3 DNA follows: TGTGCCACCAGTGATGGGACTAGCGGGAGTCACGAGCAGTACTTC. The encoded protein is CATSDGTSGSHEQYF.

The V call is TRBV28, the J call TRBJ2-5, with 9 bases matching TRBD1. V was clipped by 9 bases and J by 4 bases; unmatched bases: 6. Germline V lookup: CDR1 MDHEN, CDR2 SYDVKM. The CDR3 is made up of 13 amino acids. CDR3 sequence: CASNRDRAETQYF. The DNA of the CDR3 is TGTGCCAGTAACCGGGACAGGGCAGAGACCCAGTACTTC.

The genes are TRBV28 and TRBJ2-5; the D is unclear. Trimming took 6 bases from V and 2 from J, leaving 16 bases between them. Germline V CDR1 and CDR2: MDHEN, SYDVKM. CDR3 length equals 15 residues. CDR3 in DNA: TGTGCCAGCAGGGCCTTTGTGGCTCAACAAGAGACCCAGTACTTC. Its translation: CASRAFVAQQETQYF. The variable domain in full, with the rest retrieved from reference TRBV28 and TRBJ2-5, is DVKVTQSSRYLVKRTGEKVFLECVQDMDHENMFWYRQDPGLGLRLIYFSYDVKMKEKGDIPEGYSVSREKKERFSLILESASTNQTSMYLCASRAFVAQQETQYFGPGTRLLVL.

The V gene is TRBV18, the J gene TRBJ1-1, with a tentative D call TRBD1 (5 bases). Germline V gene lookup returns CDR1 KGHSH and CDR2 LQKENI. CDR3 length: 15 amino acids. The ends were cut back, 0 bases at V and 1 base at J, with 9 bases in the middle. CDR3 protein: CASSPPRGKNTEAFF. CDR3 nucleotide sequence: TGTGCCAGCTCACCACCCCGGGGGAAGAACACTGAAGCTTTCTTT. Variable domain in full (rest from reference TRBV18 and TRBJ1-1): NAGVMQNPRHLVRRRGQEARLRCSPMKGHSHVYWYRQLPEEGLKFMVYLQKENIIDESGMPKERFSAEFPKEGPSILRIQQVVRGDSAAYFCASSPPRGKNTEAFFGQGTRLTVV.

With regard to this clone: Different DNA sequences within this sample yield the same CDR3. This chain uses TRBV6-2 or TRBV6-3 with TRBJ1-1, with D tentatively TRBD1 (5 bases). V was trimmed by 0 bases and J by 1 base, leaving 9 bases between them. Germline V gene lookup returns CDR1 MNHEY and CDR2 SVGEGT. CDR3 length: 15 amino acids. The CDR3 spells CASSYSGRGNTEAFF. CDR3 nucleotide sequence: TGTGCCAGCAGTTACTCGGGGAGGGGGAACACTGAAGCTTTCTTT.

This clone showed up just once. The chain is built from TRBV18 and TRBJ1-2, with 8 bases identical to TRBD1. After removal of 3 bases from V and 5 bases from J, the junction contained 2 bases not matched to a gene. Germline assignment: CDR1 KGHSH and CDR2 LQKENI. This CDR3 is 13 amino acids long. CDR3 in DNA: TGTGCCAGCTCACCGGGACAGGAATATGGCTACACCTTC. Translation: CASSPGQEYGYTF.

This clone was seen more than once but under ten times. J is TRBJ2-5 and V is TRBV14; 10 bases align to TRBD1. The germline CDR1 and CDR2 sequences are SGHDN and FVKESK. Trimming took 5 bases from V and 4 from J; bases not matched to a gene: 7. CDR3 length: 15 residues. In DNA, the CDR3 is TGTGCCAGCAGCAAACAGACAGGGGGCGTAGAGACCCAGTACTTC. Encoded protein: CASSKQTGGVETQYF. The full variable domain, with the rest looked up from reference TRBV14 and TRBJ2-5, is EAGVTQFPSHSVIEKGQTVTLRCDPISGHDNLYWYRRVMGKEIKFLLHFVKESKQDESGMPNNRFLAERTGGTYSTLKVQPAELEDSGVYFCASSKQTGGVETQYFGPGTRLLVL.

J is TRBJ1-1 and V is TRBV27, with D possibly matching TRBD1 (6 bases). Germline values: CDR1 MNHEY, CDR2 SMNVEV (reference sequence). This CDR3 is built from 15 residues. V lost 2 bases, J lost 1 base, and 11 bases lay in between. CDR3 sequence: CASSLMGAANTEAFF. CDR3 in DNA: TGTGCCAGCAGTTTAATGGGGGCGGCGAACACTGAAGCTTTCTTT.

This chain uses TRBV18 with TRBJ1-4; D remains ambiguous. Germline CDR1 KGHSH, CDR2 LQKENI. Trimming shortened V by 1 base and J by 6 bases, and 6 bases separated the two germline ends. The CDR3 totals 13 residues. The CDR3 sequence is CASSPRGDEKLFF. DNA for the CDR3: TGTGCCAGCTCACCACGGGGTGATGAAAAACTGTTTTTT.

The sample holds one count of this clone. CDR3 in DNA: TGTGCCAGTAGGACTTACAGTTCCGCCCGTGAAGCTTTCTTT. It specifies CASRTYSSAREAFF. The rearrangement uses TRBV19 and TRBJ1-1; D not certain. V was pared by 6 bases and J by 7 bases, with 18 bases between. The CDR3 extends over 14 amino acids. Germline CDR1 LNHDA, CDR2 SQIVND (reference sequence).